The 23 T cell receptor beta chains below were found in one sample sequenced in a study of metastatic and nonmetastatic thyroid tumors. Every patient was untreated before thyroid surgery. TCRdb re-called the PCR reads through MiXCR. The sample lists 55,000 or so clones, approximately 17% occurring once. The sample taken for sequencing was blood. The receptors originated from a female donor with papillary thyroid cancer or a benign thyroid nodule (not recorded which). Some clones in this sample may be carry-over from other donors' samples.

This clone was counted ten times or more. The V call is TRBV30, the J call TRBJ2-1, with D perhaps matching TRBD1 (7 bases). The germline V gene encodes CDR1 GTSNPN and CDR2 SVGIG (reference sequence). The CDR3 has 14 amino acids. V dropped 4 bases and J dropped 6 bases, with 16 bases sitting between them. The chain's CDR3 is CAWMNAGQRNEQFF. CDR3 bases: TGTGCCTGGATGAATGCGGGACAGCGCAATGAGCAGTTCTTC.

Of note for this clone: A much larger clone lies a single base off, so this may be a read error. V and J are TRBV29-1 and TRBJ1-4, with a possible D match to TRBD1 (5 bases). Germline-derived CDR1 and CDR2 are SQVTM and ANQGSEA. Trimming cost V 4 bases and J 6 bases, with 12 bases left between them. The CDR3 contains 13 residues. CDR3 in DNA: TGCAGCGTTGTGGCGGGGGGAGATGAAAAACTGTTTTTT. Amino acids: CSVVAGGDEKLFF.

The sample holds many counts of this clone. The genes are TRBV6-1 and TRBJ2-7, with D possibly TRBD1 on 5 matching bases. The ends were cut back, 5 bases at V and 2 bases at J, with 13 bases in the middle. CDR3 size: 14 residues. Germline values: CDR1 MNHNS, CDR2 SASEGT. This chain's CDR3 is CASSRGSIAYEQYF. CDR3 nucleotides: TGTGCCAGCAGTAGGGGATCTATCGCCTACGAGCAGTACTTC.

This clone was detected ten times or more. The chain employs TRBV20-1 and TRBJ2-3; the match to TRBD2 covers 8 bases. The CDR3 loop spans 14 amino acids. The germline CDR1 and CDR2 sequences are DFQATT and SNEGSKA (reference sequence). The V and J ends lost 6 bases and 1 base, in that order; junction bases with no gene match: 6. The CDR3 bases are TGCAGTGCGCGGACTAGCTTGGGCACAGATACGCAGTATTTT. Translation gives CSARTSLGTDTQYF.

The chain recombines TRBV11-1 with TRBJ2-7, with D maybe TRBD2 (5 bases). The CDR3 has 14 amino acids. Trimming stripped 6 bases from V and 1 base from J, with 13 bases between. CDR1 is SGHAT, CDR2 FQDESV, per germline (reference sequence). The DNA of the CDR3 is TGTGCCAGCAGTTCAAGTGGGAGTTCCTACGAGCAGTACTTC. It codes for CASSSSGSSYEQYF. The full variable domain, rest sourced from reference TRBV11-1 and TRBJ2-7, is EAEVAQSPRYKITEKSQAVAFWCDPISGHATLYWYRQILGQGPELLVQFQDESVVDDSQLPKDRFSAERLKGVDSTLKIQPAELGDSAMYLCASSSSGSSYEQYFGPGTRLTVT.

The chain uses TRBV7-2 and TRBJ1-2; TRBD1 is a possible D gene (5 bases). This CDR3 has 13 amino acids. Trimming removed 2 bases at V and 5 bases at J, with 9 bases between. Germline V lookup: CDR1 SGHTA, CDR2 FQGNSA. DNA of the CDR3: TGTGCCAGCAGCTTACGGGGGGAATATGGCTACACCTTC. Its translation: CASSLRGEYGYTF.

Ten or more counts support this clone. This rearrangement joins TRBV11-2 to TRBJ2-5; D gene ambiguous. CDR1 and CDR2 (germline): SGHAT, FQNNGV. The CDR3 has 15 amino acids. V shed 3 bases and J shed 5 bases, with 16 bases lying between them. The CDR3 sequence is CASSLGLGGGETQYF. For the CDR3, the DNA is TGTGCCAGCAGCTTGGGGTTGGGTGGTGGGGAGACCCAGTACTTC.

This clone has ten or more counts. The rearrangement links TRBV19 to TRBJ2-2; 12 bases map to TRBD2. V lost 7 bases and J lost 5; bases outside the gene matches: 5. The CDR3 consists of 15 residues. Per the germline V gene, CDR1 is LNHDA and CDR2 is SQIVND (reference sequence). The CDR3 reads CASIASGRGTGELFF. The CDR3 bases are TGTGCCAGTATCGCTAGCGGGAGGGGTACCGGGGAGCTGTTTTTT.

At least ten counts were recorded for this clone. A much bigger clone sits one base away, suggesting this may be a read error. J is TRBJ2-7 and V is TRBV28; 8 bases fit TRBD1. This CDR3 spans 15 amino acids. CDR1 and CDR2 from the germline V gene are MDHEN and SYDVKM. The V and J ends lost 3 bases and 2 bases, in that order; junction bases with no gene match: 6. CDR3 residues: CASSFLGTGAYEQYF. The CDR3 region has the DNA TGTGCCAGCAGTTTCCTCGGGACAGGTGCCTACGAGCAGTACTTC. The variable domain in full, with the rest retrieved from reference TRBV28 and TRBJ2-7, is DVKVTQSSRYLVKRTGEKVFLECVQDMDHENMFWYRQDPGLGLRLIYFSYDVKMKEKGDIPEGYSVSREKKERFSLILESASTNQTSMYLCASSFLGTGAYEQYFGPGTRLTVT.

This clone showed up just once. V and J are TRBV30 and TRBJ2-7; unclear D gene. The germline CDR1 and CDR2 sequences are GTSNPN and SVGIG (reference sequence). The CDR3 length is 13 residues. Trimming cost V 3 bases and J 9 bases, with 18 bases left between them. DNA for the CDR3: TGTGCCTGGAGGCCCCCCCCCTCAGACGCGCAGTACTTC. As protein: CAWRPPPSDAQYF.

This clone appeared many times. The rearrangement links TRBV7-9 to TRBJ2-7; 10 bases agree with TRBD2. Trimming cost V 3 bases and J 4 bases; bases outside gene matches: 0. The germline V gene encodes CDR1 SEHNR and CDR2 FQNEAQ (reference sequence). CDR3 length equals 13 residues. CDR3 in DNA: TGTGCCAGCAGCTTGACTAGCGGGTACGAGCAGTACTTC. This encodes CASSLTSGYEQYF.

The J gene is TRBJ2-1, the V gene TRBV19, with a tentative D call TRBD2 (5 bases). Trimming took off 5 bases at V and 8 bases at J, with 19 bases between the two ends. The CDR3 is 15 amino acids. The germline CDR1 and CDR2 sequences are LNHDA and SQIVND (reference sequence). This CDR3 is CASSVRARGSDEQFF. CDR3 sequence (DNA): TGTGCCAGTAGTGTCCGGGCTAGAGGGAGTGATGAGCAGTTCTTC.

This clone has ten or more counts. Other DNA variants within this sample encode the same CDR3. The rearrangement joins TRBV28 to TRBJ2-7, with a possible D match to TRBD1 (5 bases). The CDR3 sequence is 13 residues long. Germline CDR1 reads MDHEN; CDR2 reads SYDVKM. Trimming shortened V by 4 bases and J by 1 base, and 8 bases separated the two germline ends. CDR3 sequence reads: CASSSPGSYEQYF. CDR3 sequence (DNA): TGTGCCAGCAGTTCCCCAGGGTCCTACGAGCAGTACTTC.

With regard to this clone: One junction end disagrees with the germline gene, perhaps due to a read error. The CDR3 reads CAVQDRTTRNSPLHF. The CDR3 nucleotides read TGTGCCGTACAGGACAGGACCACTAGGAATTCACCACTCCACTTT. The rearrangement links TRBV5-8 to TRBJ1-6, with 7 bases matching TRBD1. The CDR3 has 15 amino acids. Germline V gene sequence: CDR1 SGHTS, CDR2 YDEGEE.

This clone appeared many times. The chain joins TRBV9 to TRBJ2-2; D uncertain. The CDR3 has 14 residues. Germline loops: CDR1 SGDLS, CDR2 YYNGEE. Trimming left V 1 base short and J 1 base short, with 5 bases between. The DNA for the CDR3 is TGTGCCAGCAGCGTACGTCTGAACACCGGGGAGCTGTTTTTT. It codes for CASSVRLNTGELFF.

This clone was seen many times. V and J are TRBV11-1 and TRBJ1-1; unclear D gene. The CDR3 covers 13 residues. Germline CDR1 SGHAT, CDR2 FQDESV (reference sequence). Trimming took off 3 bases at V and 1 base at J, with 6 bases between the two ends. The CDR3 here is CASSFQRNTEAFF. The DNA for the CDR3 is TGTGCCAGCAGCTTTCAGAGGAACACTGAAGCTTTCTTT.

This clone was counted many times. Other nucleotide sequences from this sample produce the same CDR3. The J gene is TRBJ1-2, the V gene TRBV20-1; D remains ambiguous. Germline V gene sequence: CDR1 DFQATT, CDR2 SNEGSKA (reference sequence). The length of the CDR3 is 13 residues. V lost 0 bases and J 0 bases, leaving 5 bases between the germline ends. CDR3 in DNA: TGCAGTGCTAGAGATTCGGCTAACTATGGCTACACCTTC. Protein product: CSARDSANYGYTF.

This clone was detected many times. The chain has TRBV14 and TRBJ2-1; D may be TRBD2 (6 bases). Germline V CDR1 and CDR2: SGHDN, FVKESK. This CDR3 has 14 amino acids. V shed 1 base and J shed 9 bases, with 13 bases lying between them. CDR3 in DNA: TGTGCCAGCAGCCAAGGACTAGTGTACGGTGAGCAGTTCTTC. Its translation: CASSQGLVYGEQFF.

This clone was picked up many times. The DNA for the CDR3 is TGTGCCAGTAGTTTAGCGACGAGCACAGATACGCAGTATTTT. Protein sequence: CASSLATSTDTQYF. The chain has TRBV19 and TRBJ2-3; TRBD2 might be the D (5 bases). V was pared by 5 bases and J by 0 bases, with 9 bases between. The germline V gene has CDR1 LNHDA and CDR2 SQIVND (reference sequence). The CDR3 is 14 residues long.

This clone was detected ten times or more. Other DNA sequences in the same sample also yield this CDR3. This chain uses TRBV4-2 with TRBJ2-1, with 7 nucleotides matching TRBD2. The V and J ends lost 0 bases and 7 bases, in that order; junction bases with no gene match: 6. The CDR3 runs to 15 residues. CDR1 LGHNA and CDR2 YNFKEQ come from the germline V gene. The CDR3 DNA follows: TGTGCCAGCAGCCAAGACAGCGGGACGCAGAATGAGCAGTTCTTC. Protein: CASSQDSGTQNEQFF.

This sequence joins TRBV27 and TRBJ1-5; tentative D call: TRBD1 (6 bases). V shed 7 bases and J shed 9 bases, with 16 bases lying between them. From germline, CDR1 is MNHEY and CDR2 SMNVEV (reference sequence). The CDR3 runs to 13 residues. CDR3 DNA: TGTGCCAGCATGGGGGGCTTCGCGGCGCCCCAGCATTTT. Amino acids: CASMGGFAAPQHF.

Many counts were recorded for this clone. The chain couples TRBV4-2 to TRBJ2-4; 9 nucleotides agree with TRBD1. CDR3 length: 19 residues. The J segment lost 0 bases and the V segment lost 0 bases, leaving 9 bases of the junction unmatched. Per germline, CDR1 LGHNA and CDR2 YNFKEQ. For the CDR3, the DNA is TGTGCCAGCAGCCAAGATAAGGCCGGGACAGGGAAAGCCAAAAACATTCAGTACTTC. Its translation: CASSQDKAGTGKAKNIQYF.

This clone was picked up many times. This chain connects TRBV5-1 to TRBJ2-1, with TRBD2 matching 7 bases. After removal of 0 bases from V and 5 bases from J, the junction contained 17 bases not matched to a gene. The length of the CDR3 is 19 residues. CDR1 and CDR2 (germline): SGHRS, YFSETQ. CDR3 loop: CASSLEGSGWGRAHNEQFF. For the CDR3, the DNA is TGCGCCAGCAGCTTGGAGGGTAGCGGGTGGGGGAGGGCCCACAATGAGCAGTTCTTC. Full variable domain (remainder filled in from reference TRBV5-1 and TRBJ2-1): KAGVTQTPRYLIKTRGQQVTLSCSPISGHRSVSWYQQTPGQGLQFLFEYFSETQRNKGNFPGRFSGRQFSNSRSEMNVSTLELGDSALYLCASSLEGSGWGRAHNEQFFGPGTRLTVL.